These T cell receptor beta chains were read from a single sample in a study of T cell repertoires in ileal Crohn's disease. TCRdb keeps only in-frame clones here, not all; method: immunoSEQ multiplex PCR. This repertoire shows 30,000 to 35,000 clones, around 80% found once; its top ten account for under 20%. Sequencing input: ileal tissue. The receptors here all came from an adult with Crohn's disease. Both conserved end residues are part of each CDR3. The D gene is left open where the match is weak. Expanded clones are given a class, and other clones once, few, many or no size at all.

j_gene,len,d_gene,abundance,v_gene,CDR3aa,CDR3nt
TRBJ1-6,17,.,.,TRBV11-2,CASSLVGRGRYNSPLHF,TGTGCCAGCAGCTTAGTAGGCAGGGGCAGGTATAATTCACCCCTCCACTTT
TRBJ2-1,16,.,.,TRBV9,CASSSSGQPTYNEQFF,TGTGCCAGCAGCTCATCCGGACAGCCGACTTACAATGAGCAGTTCTTC
TRBJ2-7,17,.,few,TRBV7-9,CASSLGGVTGLRDEQYF,TGTGCCAGCAGCTTAGGGGGGGTGACGGGTTTACGGGACGAGCAGTACTTC
TRBJ1-6,16,TRBD1,.,TRBV6-6,CASSPINRGPNSPLHF,TGTGCCAGCAGCCCTATCAACAGGGGGCCTAATTCACCCCTCCACTTT
TRBJ2-7,16,TRBD2,once,TRBV9,CASSVGFGGLPYEQYF,TGTGCCAGCAGCGTGGGTTTTGGGGGACTACCCTACGAGCAGTACTTC
TRBJ2-3,12,.,.,TRBV2,CASSGGPDTQYF,TGTGCCAGCAGTGGAGGGCCAGATACGCAGTATTTT
TRBJ1-3,12,.,.,TRBV18,CASSPIGNTIYF,TGTGCCAGCTCACCAATAGGAAACACCATATATTTT
TRBJ1-6,14,TRBD1,.,TRBV27,CASSRGQGGSPLHF,TGTGCCAGCAGTCGGGGACAGGGGGGATCACCCCTCCACTTT
TRBJ2-1,15,TRBD2,once,TRBV9,CASSVGSGGVWEQFF,TGTGCCAGCAGCGTAGGTAGCGGGGGGGTTTGGGAGCAGTTCTTC
TRBJ2-2,15,TRBD1,.,TRBV27,CASRQQGANTGELFF,TGTGCCAGCAGGCAACAGGGGGCGAACACCGGGGAGCTGTTTTTT
TRBJ1-2,15,.,.,TRBV29-1,CSARVPPGRGDGYTF,TGCAGCGCTCGCGTCCCCCCAGGCCGGGGAGATGGCTACACCTTC
TRBJ2-1,15,.,few,TRBV2,CASSQTRTPYNEQFF,TGTGCCAGCAGTCAAACTAGAACACCTTACAATGAGCAGTTCTTC
TRBJ2-7,13,TRBD1,.,TRBV7-6,CASSLNRGSEQYF,TGTGCCAGCAGCTTGAACAGGGGTAGCGAGCAGTACTTC
TRBJ2-2,15,.,.,TRBV5-1,CASSLAGMDTGELFF,TGCGCCAGCAGCTTGGCAGGGATGGACACCGGGGAGCTGTTTTTT
TRBJ1-1,14,.,.,TRBV19,CASSVTLRNTEAFF,TGTGCCAGTAGTGTAACCCTACGAAACACTGAAGCTTTCTTT
TRBJ2-4,14,.,.,TRBV7-6,CASSLFYGADIQYF,TGTGCCAGCAGCTTATTTTATGGGGCTGACATTCAGTACTTC
TRBJ1-1,11,.,.,TRBV25-1,CASFMNTEAFF,TGTGCCAGTTTCATGAACACTGAAGCTTTCTTT
TRBJ2-3,16,.,.,TRBV2,CASSIPGQSSTDTQYF,TGTGCCAGCAGCATACCGGGACAATCTTCCACAGATACGCAGTATTTT
TRBJ1-3,13,.,.,TRBV6-1,CASRKPSGNTIYF,TGTGCCAGCAGGAAGCCTTCTGGAAACACCATATATTTT
TRBJ1-2,15,TRBD1,.,TRBV19,CASKLTGGTNYGYTF,TGTGCCAGTAAACTAACAGGGGGGACTAACTATGGCTACACCTTC
TRBJ2-1,16,TRBD2,once,TRBV7-3,CASSSGAGLAGGEQFF,TGTGCCAGCAGCTCGGGCGCGGGACTAGCGGGAGGAGAGCAGTTCTTC
TRBJ2-2,19,TRBD2,.,TRBV5-4,CASSRGGLAGVPGTGELFF,TGTGCCAGCAGCCGCGGTGGTCTAGCGGGAGTCCCGGGGACCGGGGAGCTGTTTTTT
TRBJ1-5,14,.,few,TRBV7-2,CASSWKFTGQPQHF,TGTGCCAGCAGCTGGAAATTCACAGGGCAGCCCCAGCATTTT
TRBJ2-7,13,.,few,TRBV2,CASGYLDRSEQYF,TGTGCCAGCGGCTACCTCGACAGGTCCGAGCAGTACTTC
TRBJ2-7,12,.,once,TRBV5-4,CASSFPGYEQYF,TGTGCCAGCAGCTTCCCGGGGTACGAGCAGTACTTC
TRBJ1-2,14,.,few,TRBV7-2,CASSLVTVSYGYTF,TGTGCCAGCAGCTTAGTGACAGTAAGCTATGGCTACACCTTC
TRBJ2-6,14,.,few,TRBV19,CASSMGAGANVLTF,TGTGCCAGTAGTATGGGGGCCGGGGCCAACGTCCTGACTTTC
TRBJ2-7,13,.,.,TRBV7-7,CASSLGGRDEQYF,TGTGCCAGCAGCTTAGGCGGGCGAGACGAGCAGTACTTC
TRBJ1-3,16,TRBD1,.,TRBV7-2,CASSSKPGGVGNTIYF,TGTGCCAGCAGCTCTAAACCAGGGGGAGTTGGAAACACCATATATTTT
TRBJ1-2,12,TRBD1,.,TRBV19,CASNDRVGGYTF,TGTGCCAGTAATGACAGGGTAGGCGGCTACACCTTC
TRBJ2-2,14,TRBD1,once,TRBV2,CASRWTGTTGELFF,TGTGCCAGCAGGTGGACAGGGACCACCGGGGAGCTGTTTTTT
TRBJ2-2,14,TRBD2,.,TRBV29-1,CSVRAGVNTGELFF,TGCAGCGTGAGAGCGGGGGTGAACACCGGGGAGCTGTTTTTT
TRBJ1-4,14,TRBD1,.,TRBV25-1,CASSDGGGREKLFF,TGTGCCAGCAGTGATGGAGGGGGCAGGGAAAAACTGTTTTTT
TRBJ1-1,14,.,.,TRBV2,CASSEAGGVAEAFF,TGTGCCAGCAGTGAGGCCGGGGGAGTGGCTGAAGCTTTCTTT
TRBJ2-1,18,TRBD2,.,TRBV5-6,CASSLGGRAPLLYNEQFF,TGTGCCAGCAGCTTGGGCGGGAGGGCCCCTCTTCTCTACAATGAGCAGTTCTTC
TRBJ1-5,14,.,few,TRBV5-1,CASSPGWGRQPQHF,TGCGCCAGCAGCCCTGGGTGGGGGCGTCAGCCCCAGCATTTT
TRBJ2-7,14,TRBD2,once,TRBV11-2,CASSLTSGTYEQYF,TGTGCCAGCAGCTTAACTAGCGGGACGTACGAGCAGTACTTC
TRBJ2-7,12,.,.,TRBV6-5,CASGGTAYEQYF,TGTGCCAGCGGCGGGACAGCCTACGAGCAGTACTTC
TRBJ2-2,15,TRBD1,.,TRBV11-3,CASSARTGSSGELFF,TGTGCCAGCAGCGCCCGGACAGGGTCAAGCGGGGAGCTGTTTTTT
TRBJ1-2,14,.,.,TRBV2,CASSLETGRHGYTF,TGTGCCAGCAGTCTCGAAACAGGGCGGCATGGCTACACCTTC
TRBJ2-1,12,.,.,TRBV9,CASSVDPAKQFF,TGTGCCAGCAGCGTAGATCCAGCGAAGCAGTTCTTC
TRBJ1-6,14,.,.,TRBV15,CATSRGGNNSPLHF,TGTGCCACCAGCAGAGGAGGGAATAATTCACCCCTCCACTTT
TRBJ2-7,14,.,.,TRBV5-1,CASSFSGTSYEQYF,TGCGCCAGCAGCTTTAGCGGAACCTCCTACGAGCAGTACTTC